These 32 T cell receptor beta chains were all obtained from the same sample, sequenced in a study of technical replicates of blood from a few donors. Using immunoSEQ multiplex PCR, the repertoire was profiled, and TCRdb retains in-frame clones only, with some absent. The data show approximately 73,000 clones, over 90% seen once. The sample consisted of T cells isolated from PBMCs. All receptors derive from a human donor in good health.

The J gene is TRBJ2-7, the V gene TRBV28; D gene uncertain. Germline assignment: CDR1 MDHEN and CDR2 SYDVKM. V dropped 3 bases and J dropped 7 bases, with 7 bases sitting between them. This CDR3 region has 11 residues. The CDR3 bases are TGTGCCAGCAGTTTCTCTACGGAGCAGTACTTC. Protein sequence: CASSFSTEQYF.

The J gene is TRBJ1-4, the V gene TRBV7-2; D ambiguous. CDR1 is SGHTA, CDR2 FQGNSA, per germline. CDR3 length: 15 amino acids. V gave up 1 base and J gave up 3 bases, with 9 bases separating them. The CDR3, as DNA: TGTGCCAGCAGCTTAGTTGCGGGTCCTAATGAAAAACTGTTTTTT. The encoded protein is CASSLVAGPNEKLFF.

In its sample, this clone was seen once. This sequence joins TRBV4-2 and TRBJ2-7, with D possibly TRBD2 on 5 matching bases. Trimming took off 6 bases at V and 3 bases at J, with 12 bases between the two ends. The CDR3 loop spans 13 amino acids. Germline V gene lookup returns CDR1 LGHNA and CDR2 YNFKEQ. This chain's CDR3 is CASREDGVYEQYF. The CDR3 DNA sequence: TGTGCCAGCAGGGAGGACGGAGTCTACGAGCAGTACTTC.

The chain is built from TRBV29-1 and TRBJ2-1, with 8 nucleotides matching TRBD2. CDR3 length: 14 amino acids. With 7 bases clipped from V and 9 bases from J, the junction kept 14 bases outside the gene matches. Germline-derived CDR1 and CDR2 are SQVTM and ANQGSEA. CDR3 nucleotides: TGCAGCGGTTCGGGGACTAGTGTCGCTGGTGAGCAGTTCTTC. Its translation: CSGSGTSVAGEQFF.

This clone was detected only once. The chain links TRBV2 to TRBJ1-2; D uncertain. Trimming left V 3 bases short and J 4 bases short, with 18 bases between. Germline CDR1 is SNHLY and CDR2 is FYNNEI. The CDR3 runs to 16 residues. The CDR3 DNA is TGTGCCAGCAGTGATTTCGCGGGATTCCAAGGCTATGGCTACACCTTC. Translating gives CASSDFAGFQGYGYTF.

This chain connects TRBV28 to TRBJ1-5, with 7 bases matching TRBD1. With V trimmed by 7 bases and J by 1 base, 7 bases remained unmatched. The V gene's germline CDR1 is MDHEN and CDR2 SYDVKM. The CDR3 loop spans 15 amino acids. The CDR3 reads CASISGQLSNQPQHF. The CDR3 DNA follows: TGTGCCAGCATATCGGGACAGTTAAGCAATCAGCCCCAGCATTTT.

This chain's CDR3 is CASSSRTSGGSVTGELFF. The CDR3 coding sequence is TGTGCCAGCAGCTCCCGGACTAGCGGGGGGTCCGTCACCGGGGAGCTGTTTTTT. The V gene is TRBV7-3, the J gene TRBJ2-2; TRBD2 matches at 14 bases. J was trimmed by 4 bases and V by 4 bases; bases with no gene match: 8. CDR1 SGHTA and CDR2 FQGTGA come from the germline V gene. This CDR3 comprises 18 residues.

The V call is TRBV19, the J call TRBJ1-2; maybe TRBD1 (6 bases). Germline CDR1 and CDR2: LNHDA and SQIVND (reference sequence). This CDR3 has 13 amino acids. Deletions cut 5 bases from V and 4 bases from J, with 11 bases between. The CDR3 spells CASSVQGVYGYTF. In DNA form, the CDR3 reads TGTGCCAGTAGTGTACAGGGTGTCTATGGCTACACCTTC.

The CDR3 spells CASKRDKAQNEQFF. In nucleotides, the CDR3 is TGCGCCAGCAAACGGGACAAGGCTCAAAATGAGCAGTTCTTC. The V call is TRBV5-1, the J call TRBJ2-1; tentative D call: TRBD1 (6 bases). The germline gives CDR1 SGHRS, CDR2 YFSETQ. V lost 6 bases and J 7 bases, leaving 17 bases between the germline ends. This CDR3 has 14 residues.

V and J are TRBV11-2 and TRBJ2-4; 7 bases agree with TRBD1. The CDR3 runs 18 residues. Per germline, CDR1 SGHAT and CDR2 FQNNGV. V gave up 5 bases and J gave up 0 bases; unmatched junction bases: 13. For the CDR3, the DNA is TGTGCCAGCAGCGCCTCAACAGGGGTTCGCGTAGCCAAAAACATTCAGTACTTC. This encodes CASSASTGVRVAKNIQYF.

This rearrangement joins TRBV30 to TRBJ2-1, with TRBD2 identical over 7 bases. This CDR3 spans 14 amino acids. Germline V gene sequence: CDR1 GTSNPN, CDR2 SVGIG (reference sequence). J lost 10 bases, V lost 1 base, and 10 bases had no gene match. As DNA, the CDR3 is TGTGCCTGGAGTGGGGGGGGGTCATGGAGGGAGCAGTTCTTC. Its translation: CAWSGGGSWREQFF.

The chain links TRBV30 to TRBJ1-6, with D perhaps TRBD1 (5 bases). Looked up from germline, CDR1 is GTSNPN and CDR2 is SVGIG (reference sequence). V was pared by 0 bases and J by 10 bases, with 10 bases between. This CDR3 region has 13 residues. CDR3 nucleotides: TGTGCCTGGAGTGTACGGGGGAACTCACCCCTCCACTTT. Amino acid sequence: CAWSVRGNSPLHF.

The chain combines TRBV2 with TRBJ1-1; D is ambiguous. Germline CDR1 reads SNHLY; CDR2 reads FYNNEI. The germline V and J ends were trimmed by 6 bases and 7 bases, with 6 bases remaining between them. This CDR3 is built from 10 residues. The CDR3 nucleotides are TGTGCCAGCAGAGGAGTTGAAGCTTTCTTT. Encoded protein: CASRGVEAFF.

The chain combines TRBV13 with TRBJ1-6; 9 bases match TRBD1. Germline CDR1 is PRHDT and CDR2 is FYEKMQ (reference sequence). V lost 1 base to trimming and J lost 9 bases; unmatched junction nucleotides: 4. There are 15 residues in the CDR3. The CDR3 protein is CASSLVGTGTSPLHF. CDR3 DNA sequence: TGTGCCAGCAGCTTAGTCGGGACAGGGACTTCACCCCTCCACTTT.

CDR3 in amino acids: CASSVGPLVSGNTIYF. In nucleotides, the CDR3 is TGTGCCAGCAGCGTAGGGCCTCTTGTCTCTGGAAACACCATATATTTT. This rearrangement joins TRBV9 to TRBJ1-3, with D uncertain. The CDR3 sequence is 16 residues long. Germline V gene sequence: CDR1 SGDLS, CDR2 YYNGEE. The V gene lost 0 bases and the J gene lost 0 bases, with 10 bases spanning the gap.

V gene TRBV10-3 combines with J gene TRBJ2-5; 8 bases align to TRBD2. This CDR3 contains 18 residues. Germline assignment: CDR1 ENHRY and CDR2 SYGVKD. Trimming took 0 bases from V and 4 from J; bases not matched to a gene: 13. The CDR3 loop is CAISESTLTGGPRETQYF. CDR3 DNA: TGTGCCATCAGTGAGTCTACACTGACGGGAGGGCCGAGAGAGACCCAGTACTTC.

The chain joins TRBV6-1 to TRBJ1-4, with D possibly TRBD1 on 6 matching bases. V was clipped by 1 base and J by 7 bases, with 13 bases between them. The CDR3 is 15 residues long. The germline CDR1 and CDR2 sequences are MNHNS and SASEGT. This CDR3 is CASSEVLQGGEKLFF. For the CDR3, the DNA is TGTGCCAGCAGTGAAGTTTTACAGGGCGGTGAAAAACTGTTTTTT.

This chain connects TRBV7-9 to TRBJ1-1, with 9 bases fitting TRBD1. V gave up 6 bases and J gave up 5 bases; unmatched junction bases: 10. This CDR3 is built from 15 residues. Germline CDR1 reads SEHNR; CDR2 reads FQNEAQ (reference sequence). CDR3 nucleotide sequence: TGTGCCAGCAGTTATACCGGGACAGGGAAGACTGAAGCTTTCTTT. It specifies CASSYTGTGKTEAFF.

This clone was found once. This sequence joins TRBV6-1 and TRBJ1-2; D is possibly TRBD1 (6 bases). Per the germline V gene, CDR1 is MNHNS and CDR2 is SASEGT. CDR3 length: 14 amino acids. Trimming took off 8 bases at V and 0 bases at J, with 13 bases between the two ends. The CDR3: CASLRGSPNYGYTF. The CDR3 bases are TGTGCCAGCCTTAGGGGGTCCCCTAACTATGGCTACACCTTC.

The J gene is TRBJ2-3, the V gene TRBV5-1; D may be TRBD2 (5 bases). Germline V lookup: CDR1 SGHRS, CDR2 YFSETQ. This CDR3 comprises 15 residues. Trimming stripped 3 bases from V and 3 bases from J, with 14 bases between. The CDR3 sequence: CASSSYPRVTDTQYF. The CDR3 region has the DNA TGCGCCAGCAGCTCGTATCCGAGGGTAACAGATACGCAGTATTTT. The full variable domain, its missing parts supplied by reference TRBV5-1 and TRBJ2-3, is KAGVTQTPRYLIKTRGQQVTLSCSPISGHRSVSWYQQTPGQGLQFLFEYFSETQRNKGNFPGRFSGRQFSNSRSEMNVSTLELGDSALYLCASSSYPRVTDTQYFGPGTRLTVL.

This clone appeared a single time. This chain joins TRBV19 and TRBJ2-7; TRBD1 matches 9 bases. This CDR3 has 15 residues. Germline-derived CDR1 and CDR2 are LNHDA and SQIVND (reference sequence). Unmatched junction bases numbered 9, after V lost 5 bases and J lost 4 bases. CDR3 sequence: CASSLKPGQGYEQYF. The CDR3 DNA reads as TGTGCCAGTAGTTTGAAACCGGGACAGGGATACGAGCAGTACTTC.

V gene TRBV14 combines with J gene TRBJ1-6; D gene ambiguous. The V gene's germline CDR1 is SGHDN and CDR2 FVKESK. CDR3 length equals 14 residues. V was shortened by 1 base and J by 8 bases, with 9 bases between the two germline ends. The CDR3 here is CASSQGHRYSPLHF. CDR3 nucleotide sequence: TGTGCCAGCAGCCAAGGACACCGCTATTCACCCCTCCACTTT.

The V call is TRBV6-4, the J call TRBJ2-2; 8 bases match TRBD1. V shed 8 bases and J 3 bases; nucleotides not matched to a gene: 5. The CDR3 is made up of 14 amino acids. The germline V gene has CDR1 MRHNA and CDR2 SNTAGT. The CDR3 nucleotides are TGTGCCAGCCGACCGACAGGGGACACCGGGGAGCTGTTTTTT. It is translated as CASRPTGDTGELFF.

The J gene is TRBJ2-2, the V gene TRBV7-9; 8 bases fit TRBD1. Germline lookup yields CDR1 SEHNR and CDR2 FQNEAQ (reference sequence). The CDR3 consists of 14 residues. Germline trimming cut 6 bases from V and 7 bases from J; bases unmatched to any gene: 7. CDR3 DNA sequence: TGTGCCAGCAGACTGGACAGGGTTGACGGGGAGCTGTTTTTT. Translated, it gives CASRLDRVDGELFF.

This chain uses TRBV5-3 with TRBJ2-1; D call uncertain. TRBV5-3 is labeled an ORF, and its function is uncertain. The CDR3 extends over 14 amino acids. Trimming left V 0 bases short and J 8 bases short, with 12 bases between. DNA for the CDR3: TGTGCCAGAAGCTTGGCCCTTTCGGTGGATGAGCAGTTCTTC. Residues: CARSLALSVDEQFF.

The V call is TRBV18, the J call TRBJ1-4; 9 bases match TRBD1. Germline lookup yields CDR1 KGHSH and CDR2 LQKENI. This CDR3 spans 14 amino acids. The ends lost 5 bases at V and 8 bases at J; junction bases unmatched: 6. CDR3 DNA sequence: TGTGCCAGCTCATTCCGACAGGGGGACGAAAAACTGTTTTTT. Residues: CASSFRQGDEKLFF.

V is TRBV6-1 and J is TRBJ2-7, with D possibly matching TRBD1 (5 bases). This CDR3 has 13 amino acids. The V gene's germline CDR1 is MNHNS and CDR2 SASEGT. The ends were cut back, 4 bases at V and 1 base at J, with 8 bases in the middle. CDR3 region: CASSVGQSYEQYF. As DNA, the CDR3 is TGTGCCAGCAGTGTGGGGCAATCCTACGAGCAGTACTTC.

The chain couples TRBV9 to TRBJ1-4, with D unclear. CDR1 SGDLS and CDR2 YYNGEE come from the germline V gene. This CDR3 has 13 residues. V lost 4 bases and J 0 bases, leaving 4 bases between the germline ends. The CDR3 nucleotides are TGTGCCAGCAGCCCTCCAACTAATGAAAAACTGTTTTTT. This sequence encodes CASSPPTNEKLFF.

The V call is TRBV6-5, the J call TRBJ1-5, with D maybe TRBD1 (5 bases). The CDR3 has 11 residues. The V end was cut by 8 bases, the J end by 6 bases, with 8 bases between. The germline V gene has CDR1 MNHEY and CDR2 SVGAGI. The chain's CDR3 is CASGARQPQHF. In DNA form, the CDR3 reads TGTGCCAGCGGGGCACGTCAGCCCCAGCATTTT.

This rearrangement joins TRBV27 to TRBJ1-2, with D hard to call. V was cut by 5 bases and J by 0 bases, with 16 bases left in between. The V gene's germline CDR1 is MNHEY and CDR2 SMNVEV (reference sequence). The CDR3 has 16 amino acids. The CDR3 reads CASSDPRRIPNYGYTF. CDR3 DNA sequence: TGTGCCAGCAGTGACCCTCGGAGAATACCTAACTATGGCTACACCTTC.

This chain links TRBV9 with TRBJ2-1; 10 positions agree with TRBD2. The CDR3 is 15 amino acids. Trimming removed 3 bases from V and 2 bases from J; junction bases left unmatched: 2. Germline loops: CDR1 SGDLS, CDR2 YYNGEE. The CDR3 DNA is TGTGCCAGCAGCGCTAGCGGGAGTCCCTACAATGAGCAGTTCTTC. Protein: CASSASGSPYNEQFF.

The rearrangement links TRBV27 to TRBJ2-7; D is perhaps TRBD1 (6 bases). This CDR3 has 16 residues. Germline assignment: CDR1 MNHEY and CDR2 SMNVEV (reference sequence). V lost 4 bases to trimming and J lost 0 bases, with 16 bases between them. CDR3: CASSSWPGDDSYEQYF. Here the CDR3 DNA reads TGTGCCAGCAGTTCCTGGCCAGGGGACGACTCCTACGAGCAGTACTTC.